This T cell receptor (beta chain) originates from a study of PD-1 blockade in classical Hodgkin lymphoma. Study observations and caveats: Relative to healthy donors, newly diagnosed patients reportedly had lower baseline TCR diversity, which was reported as lower still in relapsed/refractory patients.

With respect to this clone: Its antigen remains unidentified.

Noted time point: cycle 4 day 1 (C4D1), after five to seven weeks of nivolumab. Exposure to brentuximab vedotin varied, and each patient had relapsed following autologous stem cell transplantation. Relapsed/refractory classical Hodgkin lymphoma patients had complete, partial or progressive responses. The CDR3 length is 15 residues. Germline V CDR1 and CDR2: MNHEY, SMNVEV (reference sequence). Trimming pared 0 bases from V and 5 bases from J, leaving 13 bases between. Profiling relied on immunoSEQ multiplex PCR, and the TCRdb table lists in-frame clones only, not all of them. Altogether 15,000 to 20,000 clones are present, over 75% being singletons, with the ten largest covering 22%.

V is TRBV27 and J is TRBJ2-5; D gene ambiguous. The sequencing here drew on peripheral blood mononuclear cells (PBMCs), taken before the fourth cycle of nivolumab. The origin of this receptor is a human donor with classical Hodgkin lymphoma. The chain's CDR3 is CASSLSFASGETQYF. DNA of the CDR3: TGTGCCAGCAGTTTATCGTTCGCCTCCGGCGAGACCCAGTACTTC.